The 26 T cell receptor beta chains below were found in one sample sequenced in a study of T cells after yellow fever vaccination (dated by TCRdb to about 2019). This specimen's treatment or condition label, interpreted: live attenuated yellow fever vaccine strain. The protocol used for the library was 5' RACE. Instrument used: Illumina HiSeq 2500. TCRdb ran its own pipeline on the public reads, namely fastp trimming at Q25 and MiXCR clone calling, and kept in-frame beta chains. Here each entry gathers all rows of one CDR3 protein and keeps the most common genes and DNA. Present in this sample are 300,000 or so distinct CDR3 sequences, 10% to 15% of which were seen just once. Of the sample, about 0.54% falls within the top ten clones. The source material was CD4+ T cells sorted from PBMCs, sampled 45 days after the yellow fever booster vaccination. These receptor sequences come from a man aged 25 to 40 who received the YFV17D yellow fever vaccine.

J is TRBJ2-7 and V is TRBV5-1; tentative D call: TRBD2 (6 bases). V gave up 4 bases and J gave up 2 bases, with 10 bases separating them. Germline V CDR1 and CDR2: SGHRS, YFSETQ. The CDR3 runs 13 residues. CDR3 amino acids: CASSHTSTYEQYF. The CDR3 DNA reads as TGCGCCAGCAGCCATACTAGCACCTACGAGCAGTACTTC.

The V and J genes are TRBV29-1 and TRBJ2-1; D gene uncertain. Trimming stripped 7 bases from V and 2 bases from J, with 12 bases between. This CDR3 has 13 residues. Germline CDR1 SQVTM, CDR2 ANQGSEA. CDR3 amino acids: CSALLGTYNEQFF. The CDR3 nucleotides read TGCAGCGCCCTACTGGGGACCTACAATGAGCAGTTCTTC.

The chain joins TRBV7-2 to TRBJ2-1, with 12 bases fitting TRBD2. The CDR3 totals 17 residues. The trim removed 2 bases at V and 5 bases at J, leaving 7 bases unmatched. Germline values: CDR1 SGHTA, CDR2 FQGNSA. CDR3: CASSLWTSGTSNNEQFF. CDR3 DNA sequence: TGTGCCAGCAGCTTATGGACTAGCGGGACCTCGAACAATGAGCAGTTCTTC.

This clonotype was detected only a few times. The chain employs TRBV12-3 or TRBV12-4 and TRBJ2-5, with 7 nucleotides matching TRBD2. V was pared by 2 bases and J by 5 bases, with 8 bases of the junction left unmatched. The CDR3 has 15 amino acids. The CDR3 is CASSLSGGDYETQYF. The CDR3 DNA sequence: TGTGCCAGCAGTTTAAGTGGCGGGGACTATGAGACCCAGTACTTC.

V usage is TRBV3-1 and J usage is TRBJ1-5; a weak D match, TRBD1 (5 bases). V shed 4 bases and J shed 3 bases, with 7 bases lying between them. The CDR3 has 13 amino acids. CDR1 is LGHDT, CDR2 YNNKEL, per germline (reference sequence). CDR3 in DNA: TGTGCCAGCAGCCGGGGGAACAATCAGCCCCAGCATTTT. This gives the protein CASSRGNNQPQHF.

In this sample, this clonotype turned up a few times. The V call is TRBV5-6, the J call TRBJ2-5, with D possibly being TRBD1 (6 bases). The ends were cut back, 6 bases at V and 4 bases at J, with 10 bases in the middle. The CDR3 has 12 residues. The germline CDR1 and CDR2 sequences are SGHDT and YYEEEE. The CDR3 sequence: CASKGVSETQYF. CDR3 bases: TGTGCCAGCAAGGGGGTATCAGAGACCCAGTACTTC. The full variable domain, rest sourced from reference TRBV5-6 and TRBJ2-5, is DAGVTQSPTHLIKTRGQQVTLRCSPKSGHDTVSWYQQALGQGPQFIFQYYEEEERQRGNFPDRFSGHQFPNYSSELNVNALLLGDSALYLCASKGVSETQYFGPGTRLLVL.

This clonotype showed up many times. The chain employs TRBV20-1 and TRBJ2-6; D not certain. CDR1 is DFQATT and CDR2 is SNEGSKA in the germline V gene (reference sequence). With 3 bases removed from V and 0 bases from J, the gap between germline ends came to 6 bases. This CDR3 comprises 14 residues. CDR3: CSARGNSGANVLTF. CDR3 coding DNA: TGCAGTGCTAGGGGGAACTCTGGGGCCAACGTCCTGACTTTC.

This clonotype was detected many times. The chain carries TRBV5-1 and TRBJ2-1; TRBD2 aligns across 10 bases. Germline trimming cut 4 bases from V and 6 bases from J; bases unmatched to any gene: 4. Germline V gives CDR1 SGHRS, CDR2 YFSETQ. The CDR3 runs 14 residues. The CDR3 loop is CASSETSGPNEQFF. In DNA form, the CDR3 reads TGCGCCAGCAGCGAGACTAGCGGGCCCAATGAGCAGTTCTTC.

The chain couples TRBV5-1 to TRBJ2-1; the D gene is possibly TRBD2 (7 bases). Trimming cost V 2 bases and J 1 base, with 28 bases left between them. The germline gives CDR1 SGHRS, CDR2 YFSETQ. This CDR3 region has 21 residues. The chain's CDR3 is CASSFRGANPSTGGSYNEQFF. The CDR3, as DNA: TGCGCCAGCAGCTTTCGGGGGGCGAACCCAAGTACGGGGGGATCCTACAATGAGCAGTTCTTC. The full variable domain, with the rest looked up from reference TRBV5-1 and TRBJ2-1, is KAGVTQTPRYLIKTRGQQVTLSCSPISGHRSVSWYQQTPGQGLQFLFEYFSETQRNKGNFPGRFSGRQFSNSRSEMNVSTLELGDSALYLCASSFRGANPSTGGSYNEQFFGPGTRLTVL.

The table lists this clonotype with a few counts. The chain has TRBV11-2 and TRBJ2-7; D perhaps matches TRBD2 (5 bases). There are 17 residues in the CDR3. The germline V gene has CDR1 SGHAT and CDR2 FQNNGV. V lost 0 bases, J lost 4 bases, and 19 bases lay in between. CDR3 in amino acids: CASSLDAWLAGRYEQYF. The CDR3 DNA is TGTGCCAGCAGCTTAGATGCGTGGCTAGCAGGACGGTACGAGCAGTACTTC.

A few counts support this clonotype. The chain couples TRBV5-5 to TRBJ2-3; D is unclear. In germline, CDR1 is SGHKS, CDR2 YYEKEE (reference sequence). Trimming removed 1 base from V and 2 bases from J, with 20 bases in between. The CDR3 spans 18 residues. The CDR3 here is CASSLLGSTLRSTDTQYF. CDR3 in DNA: TGTGCCAGCAGCTTGTTAGGAAGCACGTTGCGGTCCACAGATACGCAGTATTTT.

In this sample, this clonotype turned up a few times. V is TRBV5-1 and J is TRBJ2-7; 9 bases fit TRBD2. V was pared by 4 bases and J by 6 bases, with 11 bases of the junction left unmatched. The CDR3 is made up of 15 amino acids. From germline, CDR1 is SGHRS and CDR2 YFSETQ. The CDR3 sequence is CASSTVAGDEGEQYF. The CDR3 coding sequence is TGCGCCAGCAGCACTGTAGCGGGAGACGAGGGCGAGCAGTACTTC.

The chain is built from TRBV6-5 and TRBJ2-3, with 7 bases that match TRBD2. The CDR3 is 17 residues long. CDR1 is MNHEY and CDR2 is SVGAGI in the germline V gene. J lost 5 bases, V lost 1 base, and 12 bases had no gene match. The chain's CDR3 is CASSYFSGLVRRDTQYF. The CDR3 coding sequence is TGTGCCAGCAGTTACTTTTCAGGACTAGTTCGCCGAGATACGCAGTATTTT.

The rearrangement joins TRBV18 to TRBJ2-3; D not certain. CDR1 and CDR2 from the germline V gene are KGHSH and LQKENI. The CDR3 extends over 13 amino acids. Trimming removed 0 bases from V and 3 bases from J, with 4 bases in between. DNA for the CDR3: TGTGCCAGCTCACCACCCCTTACAGATACGCAGTATTTT. It encodes CASSPPLTDTQYF.

There are a few counts of this clonotype. V and J are TRBV4-3 and TRBJ1-2; no clear D. The CDR3 is 15 amino acids. Between the trimmed V and J ends, which lost 0 bases and 4 bases, there was a span of 12 bases. Per the germline V gene, CDR1 is LGHNA and CDR2 is YSLEER. CDR3 sequence: CASSQDRHVLYGYTF. In DNA form, the CDR3 reads TGCGCCAGCAGCCAAGATAGACATGTTCTCTATGGCTACACCTTC.

A few counts support this clonotype. The J gene is TRBJ2-5, the V gene TRBV5-6; 8 bases match TRBD1. There are 13 residues in the CDR3. V shed 4 bases, J shed 6 bases, and the junction held 5 bases outside the gene matches. CDR1 is SGHDT and CDR2 is YYEEEE in the germline V gene. CDR3 nucleotides: TGTGCCAGCAGCGCAGGACAGGGACAGACCCAGTACTTC. It specifies CASSAGQGQTQYF.

The V call is TRBV20-1, the J call TRBJ2-1, with D perhaps TRBD2 (6 bases). Germline CDR1 DFQATT, CDR2 SNEGSKA (reference sequence). This CDR3 is 15 amino acids long. The V end was cut by 4 bases, the J end by 2 bases, with 15 bases between. The CDR3, as DNA: TGCAGTGCTAAAACCCCGGGACTGGCCTACAATGAGCAGTTCTTC. This translates into CSAKTPGLAYNEQFF.

V gene TRBV12-3 or TRBV12-4 combines with J gene TRBJ2-7; D is uncertain. V lost 3 bases and J lost 7, with 10 bases in between. The CDR3 consists of 12 residues. In DNA form, the CDR3 reads TGTGCCAGCAGTTTTGGGTTGGGAGAGCAGTACTTC. Translated: CASSFGLGEQYF.

This clonotype has more than one count but fewer than ten. The J gene is TRBJ2-3, the V gene TRBV6-5; the match to TRBD1 covers 10 bases. This CDR3 spans 15 amino acids. With 4 bases clipped from V and 6 bases from J, the junction kept 7 bases outside the gene matches. Looked up from germline, CDR1 is MNHEY and CDR2 is SVGAGI. The DNA of the CDR3 is TGTGCCAGCAGTTCCCGGGACAGGGGTAGGGATACGCAGTATTTT. Protein: CASSSRDRGRDTQYF.

The chain joins TRBV3-1 to TRBJ2-4; 9 positions agree with TRBD2. V shed 3 bases, J shed 6 bases, and the junction held 6 bases outside the gene matches. Germline-derived CDR1 and CDR2 are LGHDT and YNNKEL (reference sequence). This CDR3 spans 15 amino acids. The CDR3 here is CASSQTSGASNIQYF. CDR3 nucleotides: TGTGCCAGCAGCCAGACTAGCGGTGCCTCAAACATTCAGTACTTC.

Only a few counts were recorded for this clonotype. The chain joins TRBV7-2 to TRBJ2-2; 8 bases align to TRBD1. The CDR3 is 13 residues long. The junction had 0 bases not matched to a gene; V was cut back by 4 bases and J by 5 bases. The germline CDR1 and CDR2 sequences are SGHTA and FQGNSA. CDR3 nucleotide sequence: TGTGCCAGCAGCTGGACAGGGACCGGGGAGCTGTTTTTT. It codes for CASSWTGTGELFF.

This clonotype has more than one count but fewer than ten. The gene calls are TRBV10-3 and TRBJ1-3; D is unclear. Per germline, CDR1 ENHRY and CDR2 SYGVKD. This CDR3 is 11 amino acids long. V was clipped by 3 bases and J by 11 bases, with 8 bases between them. The CDR3 coding sequence is TGTGCCATCAGTGACGACGTTTCCATATATTTT. It translates to CAISDDVSIYF.

The chain combines TRBV7-2 with TRBJ2-1, with D possibly matching TRBD2 (5 bases). Germline-derived CDR1 and CDR2 are SGHTA and FQGNSA. The CDR3 is made up of 13 amino acids. The V gene lost 2 bases and the J gene lost 10 bases, with 12 bases spanning the gap. DNA of the CDR3: TGTGCCAGCAGCTTAAGGCTAGCATTAGAGCAGTTCTTC. It is translated as CASSLRLALEQFF.

This sequence joins TRBV11-1 and TRBJ2-2; 12 nucleotides align to TRBD2. Germline CDR1 reads SGHAT; CDR2 reads FQDESV (reference sequence). This CDR3 spans 18 amino acids. Trimming cost V 4 bases and J 4 bases; bases outside gene matches: 10. The CDR3 sequence: CASSSTPSSGRVTGELFF. The CDR3 bases are TGTGCCAGCAGCTCCACGCCGTCTAGCGGGAGGGTCACCGGGGAGCTGTTTTTT.

The chain carries TRBV18 and TRBJ1-1; D not resolved. Trimming pared 2 bases from V and 1 base from J, leaving 8 bases between. The CDR3 length is 14 residues. CDR1 is KGHSH, CDR2 LQKENI, per germline. The CDR3 DNA is TGTGCCAGCTCACCAAGTTTTGGGAACACTGAAGCTTTCTTT. Translated, it gives CASSPSFGNTEAFF.

The chain carries TRBV5-1 and TRBJ2-7; D uncertain. This CDR3 is 13 amino acids long. The germline CDR1 and CDR2 sequences are SGHRS and YFSETQ. Deletions cut 1 base from V and 4 bases from J, with 9 bases between. Here the CDR3 DNA reads TGCGCCAGCAGCTTGACTACAGAATACGAGCAGTACTTC. Translated, it gives CASSLTTEYEQYF. Together with reference TRBV5-1 and TRBJ2-7, the CDR3 gives the full variable domain: KAGVTQTPRYLIKTRGQQVTLSCSPISGHRSVSWYQQTPGQGLQFLFEYFSETQRNKGNFPGRFSGRQFSNSRSEMNVSTLELGDSALYLCASSLTTEYEQYFGPGTRLTVT.